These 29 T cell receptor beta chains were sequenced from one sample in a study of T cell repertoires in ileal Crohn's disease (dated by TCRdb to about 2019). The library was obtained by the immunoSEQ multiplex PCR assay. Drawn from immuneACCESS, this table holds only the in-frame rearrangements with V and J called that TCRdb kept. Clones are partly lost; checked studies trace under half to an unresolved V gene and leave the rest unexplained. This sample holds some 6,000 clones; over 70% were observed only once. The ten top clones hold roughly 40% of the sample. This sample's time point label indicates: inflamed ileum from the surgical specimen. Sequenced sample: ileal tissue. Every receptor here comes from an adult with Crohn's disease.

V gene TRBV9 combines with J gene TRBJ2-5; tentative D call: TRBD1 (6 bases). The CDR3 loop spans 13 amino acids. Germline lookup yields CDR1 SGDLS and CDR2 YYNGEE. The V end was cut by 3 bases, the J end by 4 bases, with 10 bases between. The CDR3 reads CASSDTGLETQYF. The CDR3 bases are TGTGCCAGCAGCGACACAGGGTTAGAGACCCAGTACTTC.

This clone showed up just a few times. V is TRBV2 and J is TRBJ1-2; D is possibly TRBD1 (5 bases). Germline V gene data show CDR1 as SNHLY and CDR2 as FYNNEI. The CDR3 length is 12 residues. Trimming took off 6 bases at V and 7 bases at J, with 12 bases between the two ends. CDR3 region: CASRGRVSGYTF. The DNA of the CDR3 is TGTGCCAGCAGGGGACGCGTCTCTGGCTACACCTTC. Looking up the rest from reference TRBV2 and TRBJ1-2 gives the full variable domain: EPEVTQTPSHQVTQMGQEVILRCVPISNHLYFYWYRQILGQKVEFLVSFYNNEISEKSEIFDDQFSVERPDGSNFTLKIRSTKLEDSAMYFCASRGRVSGYTFGSGTRLTVV.

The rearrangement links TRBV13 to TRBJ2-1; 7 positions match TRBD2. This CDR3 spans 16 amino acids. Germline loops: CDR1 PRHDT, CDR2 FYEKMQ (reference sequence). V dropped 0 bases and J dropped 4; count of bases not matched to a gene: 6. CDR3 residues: CASSLGTQRGYNEQFF. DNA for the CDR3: TGTGCCAGCAGCTTAGGGACCCAGCGGGGTTACAATGAGCAGTTCTTC.

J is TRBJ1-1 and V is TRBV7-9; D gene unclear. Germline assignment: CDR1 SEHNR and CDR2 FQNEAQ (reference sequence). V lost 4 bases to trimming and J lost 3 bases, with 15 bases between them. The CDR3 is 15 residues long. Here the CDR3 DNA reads TGTGCCAGCAGCTCGACACCCACAGCGGACACTGAAGCTTTCTTT. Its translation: CASSSTPTADTEAFF.

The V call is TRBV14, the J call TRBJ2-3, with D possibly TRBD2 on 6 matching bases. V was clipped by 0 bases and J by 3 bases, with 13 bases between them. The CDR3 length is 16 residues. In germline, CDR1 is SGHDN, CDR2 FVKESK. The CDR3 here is CASSQDGWRGTDTQYF. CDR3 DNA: TGTGCCAGCAGCCAAGATGGGTGGAGGGGTACAGATACGCAGTATTTT. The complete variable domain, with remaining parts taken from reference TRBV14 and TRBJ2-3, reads EAGVTQFPSHSVIEKGQTVTLRCDPISGHDNLYWYRRVMGKEIKFLLHFVKESKQDESGMPNNRFLAERTGGTYSTLKVQPAELEDSGVYFCASSQDGWRGTDTQYFGPGTRLTVL.

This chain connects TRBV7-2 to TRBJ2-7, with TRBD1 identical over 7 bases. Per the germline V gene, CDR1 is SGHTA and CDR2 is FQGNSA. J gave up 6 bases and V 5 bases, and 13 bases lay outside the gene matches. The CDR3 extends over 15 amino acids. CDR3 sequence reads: CASSGRQGGSGEQYF. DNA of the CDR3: TGTGCCAGCAGCGGCCGACAGGGTGGAAGCGGCGAGCAGTACTTC.

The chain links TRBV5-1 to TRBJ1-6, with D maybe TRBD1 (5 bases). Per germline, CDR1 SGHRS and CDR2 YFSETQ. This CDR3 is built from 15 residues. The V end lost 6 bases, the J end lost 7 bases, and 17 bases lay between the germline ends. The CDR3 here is CASTPGGAWNSPLHF. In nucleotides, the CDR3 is TGCGCCAGCACCCCGGGTGGGGCTTGGAATTCACCCCTCCACTTT.

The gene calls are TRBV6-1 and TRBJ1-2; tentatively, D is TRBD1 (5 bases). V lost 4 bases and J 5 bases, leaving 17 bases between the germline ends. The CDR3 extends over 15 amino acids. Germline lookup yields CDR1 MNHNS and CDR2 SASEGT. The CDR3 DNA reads TGTGCCAGCAGTGCCGGACATTTCTCACCTTATGGCTACACCTTC. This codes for CASSAGHFSPYGYTF.

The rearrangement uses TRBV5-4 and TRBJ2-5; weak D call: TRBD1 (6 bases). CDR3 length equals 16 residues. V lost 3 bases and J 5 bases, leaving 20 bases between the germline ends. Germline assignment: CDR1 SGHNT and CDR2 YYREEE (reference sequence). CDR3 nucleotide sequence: TGTGCCAGCAGCTCGCCACAGGGACGGGGAGCGGAGACCCAGTACTTC. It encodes CASSSPQGRGAETQYF.

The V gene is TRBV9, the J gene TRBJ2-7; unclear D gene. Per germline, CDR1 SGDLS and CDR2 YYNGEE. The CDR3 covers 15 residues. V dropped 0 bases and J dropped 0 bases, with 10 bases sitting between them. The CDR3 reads CASSVGDTGSYEQYF. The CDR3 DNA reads TGTGCCAGCAGCGTAGGAGACACGGGCTCCTACGAGCAGTACTTC.

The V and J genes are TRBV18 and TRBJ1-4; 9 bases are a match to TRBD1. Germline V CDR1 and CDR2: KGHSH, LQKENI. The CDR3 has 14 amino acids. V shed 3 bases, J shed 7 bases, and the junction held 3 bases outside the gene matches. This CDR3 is CASSPDRGVEKLFF. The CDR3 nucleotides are TGTGCCAGCTCACCTGACAGGGGGGTTGAAAAACTGTTTTTT.

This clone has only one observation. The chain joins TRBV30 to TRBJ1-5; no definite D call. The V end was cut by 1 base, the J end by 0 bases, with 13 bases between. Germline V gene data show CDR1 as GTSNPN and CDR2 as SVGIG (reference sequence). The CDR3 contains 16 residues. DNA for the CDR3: TGTGCCTGGAGTGGTGGTAATACGGTTAGCAATCAGCCCCAGCATTTT. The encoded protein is CAWSGGNTVSNQPQHF.

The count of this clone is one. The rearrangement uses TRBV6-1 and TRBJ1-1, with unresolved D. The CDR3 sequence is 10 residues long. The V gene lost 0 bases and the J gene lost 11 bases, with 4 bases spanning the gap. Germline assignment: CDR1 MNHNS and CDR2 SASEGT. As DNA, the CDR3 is TGTGCCAGCAGTGAAGCGCTTGCTTTCTTT. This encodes CASSEALAFF.

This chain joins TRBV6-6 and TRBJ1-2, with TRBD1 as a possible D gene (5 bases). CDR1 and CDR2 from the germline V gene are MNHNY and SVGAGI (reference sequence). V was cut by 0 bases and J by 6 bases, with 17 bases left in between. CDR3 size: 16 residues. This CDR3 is CASSYSVGRPGDGYTF. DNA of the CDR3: TGTGCCAGCAGTTACTCGGTTGGCAGGCCGGGGGATGGCTACACCTTC.

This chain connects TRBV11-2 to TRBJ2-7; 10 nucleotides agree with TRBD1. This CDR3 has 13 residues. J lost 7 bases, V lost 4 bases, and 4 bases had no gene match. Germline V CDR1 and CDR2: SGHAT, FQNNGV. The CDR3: CASSSGQGREQYF. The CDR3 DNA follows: TGTGCCAGCAGCTCGGGACAGGGGCGTGAGCAGTACTTC.

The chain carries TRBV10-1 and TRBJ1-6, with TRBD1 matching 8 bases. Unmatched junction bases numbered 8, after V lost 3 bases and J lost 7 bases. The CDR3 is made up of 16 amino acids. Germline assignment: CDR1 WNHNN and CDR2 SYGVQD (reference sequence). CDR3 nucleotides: TGCGCCAGCAGTGATCCGCCGGGACAGGCGAATTCACCCCTCCACTTT. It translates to CASSDPPGQANSPLHF.

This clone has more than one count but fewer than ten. This CDR3 reads CASSLAGGGTEAFF. In nucleotides, the CDR3 is TGCGCCAGCAGCTTAGCTGGGGGGGGCACTGAAGCTTTCTTT. The V call is TRBV5-1, the J call TRBJ1-1, with a weak D call TRBD1 (5 bases). The length of the CDR3 is 14 residues. Trimming removed 2 bases from V and 4 bases from J, with 12 bases in between. In germline, CDR1 is SGHRS, CDR2 YFSETQ.

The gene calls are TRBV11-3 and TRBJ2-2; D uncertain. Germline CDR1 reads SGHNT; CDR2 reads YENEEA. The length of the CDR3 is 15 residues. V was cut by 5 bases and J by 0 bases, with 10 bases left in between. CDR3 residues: CASSPRNTNTGELFF. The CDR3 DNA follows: TGTGCCAGCAGCCCCAGGAACACGAACACCGGGGAGCTGTTTTTT.

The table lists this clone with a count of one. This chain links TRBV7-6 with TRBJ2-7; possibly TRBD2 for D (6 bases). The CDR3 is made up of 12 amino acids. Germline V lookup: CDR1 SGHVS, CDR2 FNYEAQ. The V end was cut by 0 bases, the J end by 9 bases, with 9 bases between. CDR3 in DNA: TGTGCCAGCAGCTTAGCCGGGGGTGGGCAGTACTTC. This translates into CASSLAGGGQYF.

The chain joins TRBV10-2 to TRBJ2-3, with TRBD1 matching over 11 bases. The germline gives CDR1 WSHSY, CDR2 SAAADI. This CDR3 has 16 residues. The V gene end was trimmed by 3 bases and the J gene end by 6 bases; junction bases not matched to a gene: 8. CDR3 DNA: TGCGCCAGCAGTGAACACGGGACAGGGGGTTTCGATACGCAGTATTTT. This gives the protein CASSEHGTGGFDTQYF.

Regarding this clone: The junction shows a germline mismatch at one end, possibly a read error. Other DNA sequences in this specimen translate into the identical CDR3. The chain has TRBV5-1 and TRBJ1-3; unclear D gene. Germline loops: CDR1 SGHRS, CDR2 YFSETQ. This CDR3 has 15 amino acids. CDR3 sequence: CASSETVPSGNTIYF. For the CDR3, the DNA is TGTGCCAGCAGCGAGACGGTTCCCTCTGGAAACACCATATATTTT.

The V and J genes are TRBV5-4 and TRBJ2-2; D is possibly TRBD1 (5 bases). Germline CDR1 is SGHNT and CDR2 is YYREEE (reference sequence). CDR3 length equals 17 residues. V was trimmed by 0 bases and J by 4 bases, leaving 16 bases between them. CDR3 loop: CASSLAVGAERTGELFF. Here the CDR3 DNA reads TGTGCCAGCAGCTTGGCCGTTGGGGCGGAGCGCACCGGGGAGCTGTTTTTT.

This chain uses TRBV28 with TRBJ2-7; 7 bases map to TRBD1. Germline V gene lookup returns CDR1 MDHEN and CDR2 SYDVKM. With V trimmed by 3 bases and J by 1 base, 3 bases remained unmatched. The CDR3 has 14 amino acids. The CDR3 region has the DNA TGTGCCAGCAGTTTTAACAGGGGTTCCTACGAGCAGTACTTC. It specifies CASSFNRGSYEQYF.

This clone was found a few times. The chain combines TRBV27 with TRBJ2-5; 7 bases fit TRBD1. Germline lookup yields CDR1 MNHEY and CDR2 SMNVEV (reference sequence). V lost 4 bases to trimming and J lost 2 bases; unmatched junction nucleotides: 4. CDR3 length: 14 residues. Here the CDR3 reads CASSSRQGQETQYF. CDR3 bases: TGTGCCAGCAGTTCAAGACAGGGTCAAGAGACCCAGTACTTC.

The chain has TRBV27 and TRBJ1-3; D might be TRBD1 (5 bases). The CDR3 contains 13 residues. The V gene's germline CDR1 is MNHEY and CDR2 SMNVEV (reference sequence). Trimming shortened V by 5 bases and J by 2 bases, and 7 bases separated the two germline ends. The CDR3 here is CASSRGPGNTIYF. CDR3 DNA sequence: TGTGCCAGCAGTAGGGGCCCTGGAAACACCATATATTTT.

The CDR3 nucleotides read TGTGCCAGCAGCGTAGGACTAGCGGACTCTAGCACAGATACGCAGTATTTT. It codes for CASSVGLADSSTDTQYF. The chain carries TRBV5-4 and TRBJ2-3, with 10 bases matching TRBD2. CDR3 length: 17 amino acids. Germline V gene lookup returns CDR1 SGHNT and CDR2 YYREEE (reference sequence). V was clipped by 4 bases and J by 0 bases; unmatched bases: 8.

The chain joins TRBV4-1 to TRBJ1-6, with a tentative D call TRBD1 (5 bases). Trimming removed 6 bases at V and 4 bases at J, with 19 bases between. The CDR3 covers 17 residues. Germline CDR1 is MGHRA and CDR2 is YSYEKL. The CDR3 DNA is TGCGCCAGCAGTCAACCTTTAGGGGTCCTGTATAATTCACCCCTCCACTTT. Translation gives CASSQPLGVLYNSPLHF.

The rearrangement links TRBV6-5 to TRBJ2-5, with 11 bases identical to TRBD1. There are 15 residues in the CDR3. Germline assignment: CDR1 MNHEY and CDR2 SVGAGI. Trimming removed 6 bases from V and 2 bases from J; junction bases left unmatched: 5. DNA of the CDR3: TGTGCCAGCAGCCGGGACAGGGGGGGTCAAGAGACCCAGTACTTC. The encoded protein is CASSRDRGGQETQYF.

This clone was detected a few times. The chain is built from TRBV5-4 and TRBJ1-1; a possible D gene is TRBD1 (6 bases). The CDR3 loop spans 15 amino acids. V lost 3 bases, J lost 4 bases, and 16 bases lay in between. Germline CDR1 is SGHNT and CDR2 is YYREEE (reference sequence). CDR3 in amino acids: CASSSGDTKTTEAFF. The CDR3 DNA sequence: TGTGCCAGCAGCTCGGGGGACACCAAAACCACTGAAGCTTTCTTT.